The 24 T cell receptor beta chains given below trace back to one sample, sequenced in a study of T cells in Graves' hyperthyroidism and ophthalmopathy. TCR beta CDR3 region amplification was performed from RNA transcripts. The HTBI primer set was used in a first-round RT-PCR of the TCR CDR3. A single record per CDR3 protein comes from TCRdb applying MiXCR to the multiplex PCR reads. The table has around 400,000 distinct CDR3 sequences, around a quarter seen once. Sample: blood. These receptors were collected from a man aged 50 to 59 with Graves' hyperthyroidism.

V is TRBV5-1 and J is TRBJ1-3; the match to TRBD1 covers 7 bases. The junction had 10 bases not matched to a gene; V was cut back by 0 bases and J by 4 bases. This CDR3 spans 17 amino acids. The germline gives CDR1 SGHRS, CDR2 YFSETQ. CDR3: CASSLGVRGRIGNTIYF. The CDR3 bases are TGCGCCAGCAGCTTGGGGGTGAGGGGGCGCATCGGAAACACCATATATTTT.

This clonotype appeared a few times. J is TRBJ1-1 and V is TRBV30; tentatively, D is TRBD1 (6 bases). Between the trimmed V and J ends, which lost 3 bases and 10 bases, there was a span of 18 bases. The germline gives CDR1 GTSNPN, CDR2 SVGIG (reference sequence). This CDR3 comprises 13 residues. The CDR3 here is CAWSTREGVGAFF. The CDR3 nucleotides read TGTGCCTGGAGCACCCGGGAGGGGGTCGGAGCTTTCTTT. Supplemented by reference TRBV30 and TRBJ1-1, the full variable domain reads SQTIHQWPATLVQPVGSPLSLECTVEGTSNPNLYWYRQAAGRGLQLLFYSVGIGQISSEVPQNLSASRPQDRQFILSSKKLLLSDSGFYLCAWSTREGVGAFFGQGTRLTVV.

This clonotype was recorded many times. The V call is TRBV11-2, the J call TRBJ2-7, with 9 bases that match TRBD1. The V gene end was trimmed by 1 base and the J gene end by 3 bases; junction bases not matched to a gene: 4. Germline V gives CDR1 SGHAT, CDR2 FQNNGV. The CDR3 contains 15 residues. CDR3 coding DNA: TGTGCCAGCAGCTTAGGTGGGACAGGGCACTACGAGCAGTACTTC. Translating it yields CASSLGGTGHYEQYF.

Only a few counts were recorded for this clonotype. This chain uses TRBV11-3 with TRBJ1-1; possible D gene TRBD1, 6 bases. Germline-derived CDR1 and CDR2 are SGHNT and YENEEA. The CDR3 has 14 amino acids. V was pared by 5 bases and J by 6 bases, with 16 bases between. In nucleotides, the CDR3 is TGTGCCAGCAGCCGTAGGGGGGTGTGGGCTGAAGCTTTCTTT. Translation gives CASSRRGVWAEAFF. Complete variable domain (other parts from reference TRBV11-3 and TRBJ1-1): EAGVVQSPRYKIIEKKQPVAFWCNPISGHNTLYWYLQNLGQGPELLIRYENEEAVDDSQLPKDRFSAERLKGVDSTLKIQPAELGDSAVYLCASSRRGVWAEAFFGQGTRLTVV.

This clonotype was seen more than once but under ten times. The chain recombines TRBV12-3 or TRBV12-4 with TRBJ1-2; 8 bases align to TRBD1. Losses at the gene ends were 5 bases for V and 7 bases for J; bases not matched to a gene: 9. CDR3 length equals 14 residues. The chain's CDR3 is CASSPRQGRSGYTF. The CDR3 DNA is TGTGCCAGCAGTCCAAGACAGGGGAGGAGTGGCTACACCTTC.

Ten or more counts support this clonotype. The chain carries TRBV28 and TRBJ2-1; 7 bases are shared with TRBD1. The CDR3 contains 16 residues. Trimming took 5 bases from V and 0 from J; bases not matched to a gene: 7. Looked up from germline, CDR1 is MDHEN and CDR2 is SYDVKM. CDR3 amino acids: CASSPPGQNSYNEQFF. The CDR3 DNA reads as TGTGCCAGCAGTCCACCGGGACAGAACTCCTACAATGAGCAGTTCTTC. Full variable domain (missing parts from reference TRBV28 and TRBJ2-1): DVKVTQSSRYLVKRTGEKVFLECVQDMDHENMFWYRQDPGLGLRLIYFSYDVKMKEKGDIPEGYSVSREKKERFSLILESASTNQTSMYLCASSPPGQNSYNEQFFGPGTRLTVL.

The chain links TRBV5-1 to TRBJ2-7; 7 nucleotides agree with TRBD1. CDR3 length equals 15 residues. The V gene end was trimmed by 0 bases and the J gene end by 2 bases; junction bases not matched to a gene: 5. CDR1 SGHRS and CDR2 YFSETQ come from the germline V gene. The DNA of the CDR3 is TGCGCCAGCAGCTTGGGTCCGGGACAGCCCTACGAGCAGTACTTC. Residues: CASSLGPGQPYEQYF. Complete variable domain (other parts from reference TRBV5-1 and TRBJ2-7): KAGVTQTPRYLIKTRGQQVTLSCSPISGHRSVSWYQQTPGQGLQFLFEYFSETQRNKGNFPGRFSGRQFSNSRSEMNVSTLELGDSALYLCASSLGPGQPYEQYFGPGTRLTVT.

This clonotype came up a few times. CDR3 DNA: TGCGCCAGCAGCCCGTCCGGACAGGGTCAGGACACTGAAGCTTTCTTT. Encoded protein: CASSPSGQGQDTEAFF. The chain couples TRBV5-1 to TRBJ1-1; 8 bases are a match to TRBD1. This CDR3 contains 16 residues. Trimming cost V 4 bases and J 3 bases; bases outside gene matches: 11. Germline-derived CDR1 and CDR2 are SGHRS and YFSETQ.

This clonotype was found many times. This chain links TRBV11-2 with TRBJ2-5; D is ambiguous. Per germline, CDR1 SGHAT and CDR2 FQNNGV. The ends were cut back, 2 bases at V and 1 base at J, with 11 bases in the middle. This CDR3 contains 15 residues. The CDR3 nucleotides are TGTGCCAGCAGCTTACCAGCAGACGGCCAAGAGACCCAGTACTTC. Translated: CASSLPADGQETQYF.

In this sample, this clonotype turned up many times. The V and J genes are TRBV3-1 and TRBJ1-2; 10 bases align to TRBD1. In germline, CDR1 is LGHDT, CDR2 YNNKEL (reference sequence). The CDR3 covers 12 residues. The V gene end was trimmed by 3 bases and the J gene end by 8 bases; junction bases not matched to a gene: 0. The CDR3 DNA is TGTGCCAGCAGCCAGACAGGGGGCGGCTACACCTTC. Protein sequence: CASSQTGGGYTF.

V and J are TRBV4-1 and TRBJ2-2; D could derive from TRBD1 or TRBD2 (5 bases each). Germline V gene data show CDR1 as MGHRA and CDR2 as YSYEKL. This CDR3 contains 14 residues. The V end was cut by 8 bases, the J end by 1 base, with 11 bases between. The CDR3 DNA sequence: TGCGCCAGCCGAGGGACGGAGAACACCGGGGAGCTGTTTTTT. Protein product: CASRGTENTGELFF.

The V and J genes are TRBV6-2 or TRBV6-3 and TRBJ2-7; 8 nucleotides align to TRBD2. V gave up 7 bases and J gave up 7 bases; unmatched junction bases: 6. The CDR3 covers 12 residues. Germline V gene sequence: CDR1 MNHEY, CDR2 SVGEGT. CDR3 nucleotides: TGTGCCAGCACGAGCGGGAGTCGGGAGCAGTACTTC. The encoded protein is CASTSGSREQYF.

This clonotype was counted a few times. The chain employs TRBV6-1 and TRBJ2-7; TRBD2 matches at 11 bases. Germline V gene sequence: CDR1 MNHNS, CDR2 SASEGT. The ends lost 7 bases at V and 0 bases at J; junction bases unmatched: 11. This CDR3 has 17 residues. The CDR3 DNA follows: TGTGCCAGCATCCCGGTGGCTAGCGGGAGGCGCTCCTACGAGCAGTACTTC. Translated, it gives CASIPVASGRRSYEQYF.

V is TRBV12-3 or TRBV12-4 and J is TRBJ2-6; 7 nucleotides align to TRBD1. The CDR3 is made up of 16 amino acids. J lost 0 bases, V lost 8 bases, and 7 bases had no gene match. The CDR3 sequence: CASGAGGFSGANVLTF. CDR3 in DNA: TGTGCCAGCGGGGCAGGGGGTTTCTCTGGGGCCAACGTCCTGACTTTC.

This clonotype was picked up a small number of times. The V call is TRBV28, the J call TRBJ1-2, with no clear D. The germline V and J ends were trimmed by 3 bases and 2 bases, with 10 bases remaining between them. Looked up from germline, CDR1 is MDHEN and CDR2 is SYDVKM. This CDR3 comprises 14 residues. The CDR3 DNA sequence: TGTGCCAGCAGTTTCGGCCTAACGAACTATGGCTACACCTTC. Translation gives CASSFGLTNYGYTF.

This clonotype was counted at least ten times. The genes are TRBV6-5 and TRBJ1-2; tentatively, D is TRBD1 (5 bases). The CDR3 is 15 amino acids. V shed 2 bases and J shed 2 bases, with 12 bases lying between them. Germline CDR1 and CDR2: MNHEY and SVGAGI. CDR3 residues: CASSYRMGVNYGYTF. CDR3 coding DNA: TGTGCCAGCAGTTACCGGATGGGGGTCAACTATGGCTACACCTTC.

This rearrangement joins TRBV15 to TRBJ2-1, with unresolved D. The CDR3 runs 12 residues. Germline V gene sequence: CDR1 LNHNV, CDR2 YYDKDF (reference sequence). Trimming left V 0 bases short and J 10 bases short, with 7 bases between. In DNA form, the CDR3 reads TGTGCCACCAGCAGAGAAGCCCAAGAGCAGTTCTTC. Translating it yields CATSREAQEQFF.

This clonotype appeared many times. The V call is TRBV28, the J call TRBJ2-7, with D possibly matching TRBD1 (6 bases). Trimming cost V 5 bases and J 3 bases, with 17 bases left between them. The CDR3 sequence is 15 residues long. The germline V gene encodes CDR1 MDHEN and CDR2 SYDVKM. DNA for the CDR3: TGTGCCAGCAGTGCCCCAGGGGTGGGCTTCTACGAGCAGTACTTC. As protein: CASSAPGVGFYEQYF.

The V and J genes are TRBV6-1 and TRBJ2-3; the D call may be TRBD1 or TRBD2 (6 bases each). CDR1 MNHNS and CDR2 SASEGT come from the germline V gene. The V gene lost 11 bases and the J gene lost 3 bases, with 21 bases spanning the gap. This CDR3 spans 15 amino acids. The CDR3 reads CAYSNTKGGTDTQYF. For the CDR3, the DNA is TGTGCCTACTCCAACACTAAGGGGGGAACAGATACGCAGTATTTT.

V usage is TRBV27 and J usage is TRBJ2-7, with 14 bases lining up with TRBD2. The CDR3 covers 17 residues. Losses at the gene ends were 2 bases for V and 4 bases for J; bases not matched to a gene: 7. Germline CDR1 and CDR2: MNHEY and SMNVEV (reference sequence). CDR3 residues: CASSLRGLAGEVYEQYF. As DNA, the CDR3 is TGTGCCAGCAGTTTAAGGGGACTAGCGGGAGAAGTTTACGAGCAGTACTTC.

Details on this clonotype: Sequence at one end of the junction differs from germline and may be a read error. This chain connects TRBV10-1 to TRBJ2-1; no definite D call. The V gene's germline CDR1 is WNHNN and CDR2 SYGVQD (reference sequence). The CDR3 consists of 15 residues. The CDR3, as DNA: TGCGCCAGCAGTGAGTCCGGTGGCACCTACAATGAGCATTTCTTC. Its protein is CASSESGGTYNEHFF.

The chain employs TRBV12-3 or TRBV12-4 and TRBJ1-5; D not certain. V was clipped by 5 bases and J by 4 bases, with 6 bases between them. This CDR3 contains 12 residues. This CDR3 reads CASSTGNQPQHF. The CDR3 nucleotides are TGTGCCAGCAGTACCGGTAATCAGCCCCAGCATTTT.

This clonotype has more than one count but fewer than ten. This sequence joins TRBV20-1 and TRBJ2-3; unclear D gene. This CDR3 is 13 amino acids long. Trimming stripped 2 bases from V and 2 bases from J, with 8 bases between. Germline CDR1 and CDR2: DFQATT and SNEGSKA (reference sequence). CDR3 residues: CSARPSLTDTQYF. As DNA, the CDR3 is TGCAGTGCTAGACCCTCACTCACAGATACGCAGTATTTT.

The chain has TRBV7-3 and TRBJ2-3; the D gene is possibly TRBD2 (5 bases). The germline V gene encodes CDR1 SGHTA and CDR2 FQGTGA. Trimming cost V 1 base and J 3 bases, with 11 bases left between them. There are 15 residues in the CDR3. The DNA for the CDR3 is TGTGCCAGCAGCTTAATGATACAGCGGACAGATACGCAGTATTTT. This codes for CASSLMIQRTDTQYF.